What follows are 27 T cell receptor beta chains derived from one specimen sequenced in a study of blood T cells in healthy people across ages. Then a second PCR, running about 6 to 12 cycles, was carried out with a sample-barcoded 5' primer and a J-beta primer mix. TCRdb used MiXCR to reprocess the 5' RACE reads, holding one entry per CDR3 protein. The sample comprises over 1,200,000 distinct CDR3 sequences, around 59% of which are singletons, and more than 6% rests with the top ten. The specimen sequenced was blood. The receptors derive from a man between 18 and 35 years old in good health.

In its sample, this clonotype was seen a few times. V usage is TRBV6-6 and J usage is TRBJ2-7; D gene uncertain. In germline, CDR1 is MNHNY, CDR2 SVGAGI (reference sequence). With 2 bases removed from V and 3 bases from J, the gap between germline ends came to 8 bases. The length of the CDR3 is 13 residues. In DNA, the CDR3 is TGTGCCAGCAGTTACGACGCCAACTACGAGCAGTACTTC. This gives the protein CASSYDANYEQYF.

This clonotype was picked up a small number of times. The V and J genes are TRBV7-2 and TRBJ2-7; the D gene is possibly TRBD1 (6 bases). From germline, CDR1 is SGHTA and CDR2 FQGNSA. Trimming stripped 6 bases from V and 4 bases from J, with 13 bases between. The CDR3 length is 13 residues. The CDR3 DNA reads TGTGCCAGCAGGCCACAGGGCCTATACGAGCAGTACTTC. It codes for CASRPQGLYEQYF.

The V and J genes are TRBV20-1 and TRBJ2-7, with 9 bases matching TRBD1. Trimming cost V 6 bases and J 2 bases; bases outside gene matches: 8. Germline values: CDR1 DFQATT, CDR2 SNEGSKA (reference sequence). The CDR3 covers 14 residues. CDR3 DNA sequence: TGCAGTGCCAGCAAATGGGACAGGGCCTACGAGCAGTACTTC. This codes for CSASKWDRAYEQYF.

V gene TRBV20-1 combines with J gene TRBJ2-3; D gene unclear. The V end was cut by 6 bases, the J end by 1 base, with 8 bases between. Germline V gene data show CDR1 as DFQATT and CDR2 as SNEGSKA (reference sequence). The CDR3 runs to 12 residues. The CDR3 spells CSAPPGTDTQYF. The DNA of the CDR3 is TGCAGTGCCCCCCCCGGCACAGATACGCAGTATTTT.

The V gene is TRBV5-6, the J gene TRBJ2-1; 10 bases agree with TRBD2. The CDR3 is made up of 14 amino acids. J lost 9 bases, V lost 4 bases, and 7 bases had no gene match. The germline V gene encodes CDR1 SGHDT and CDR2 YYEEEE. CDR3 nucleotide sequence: TGTGCCAGCAGCCCGGGACTAGCGTATCGTGAGCAGTTCTTC. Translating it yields CASSPGLAYREQFF. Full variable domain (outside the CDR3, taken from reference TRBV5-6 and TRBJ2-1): DAGVTQSPTHLIKTRGQQVTLRCSPKSGHDTVSWYQQALGQGPQFIFQYYEEEERQRGNFPDRFSGHQFPNYSSELNVNALLLGDSALYLCASSPGLAYREQFFGPGTRLTVL.

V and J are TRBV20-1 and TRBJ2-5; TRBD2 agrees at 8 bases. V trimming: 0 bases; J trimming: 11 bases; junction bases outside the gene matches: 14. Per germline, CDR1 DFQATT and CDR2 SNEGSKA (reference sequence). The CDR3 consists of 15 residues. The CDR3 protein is CSARDHRGGLGEQYF. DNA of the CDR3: TGCAGTGCTAGAGACCACCGGGGGGGCCTTGGGGAGCAGTACTTC.

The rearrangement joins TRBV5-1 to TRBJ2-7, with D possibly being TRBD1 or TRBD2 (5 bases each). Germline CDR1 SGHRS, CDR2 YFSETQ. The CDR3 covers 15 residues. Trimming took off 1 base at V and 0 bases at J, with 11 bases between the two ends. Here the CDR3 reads CASSLMFGGSYEQYF. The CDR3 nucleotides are TGCGCCAGCAGCTTGATGTTTGGGGGCTCCTACGAGCAGTACTTC. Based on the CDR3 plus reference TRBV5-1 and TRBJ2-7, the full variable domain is KAGVTQTPRYLIKTRGQQVTLSCSPISGHRSVSWYQQTPGQGLQFLFEYFSETQRNKGNFPGRFSGRQFSNSRSEMNVSTLELGDSALYLCASSLMFGGSYEQYFGPGTRLTVT.

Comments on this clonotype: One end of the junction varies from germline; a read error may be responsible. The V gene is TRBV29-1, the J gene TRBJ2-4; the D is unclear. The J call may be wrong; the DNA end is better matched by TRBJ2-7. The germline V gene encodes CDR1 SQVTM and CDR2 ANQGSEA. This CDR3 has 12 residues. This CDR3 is CGVLDGSYEQYF. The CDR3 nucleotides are TGCGGCGTTCTTGACGGATCCTACGAGCAGTACTTC.

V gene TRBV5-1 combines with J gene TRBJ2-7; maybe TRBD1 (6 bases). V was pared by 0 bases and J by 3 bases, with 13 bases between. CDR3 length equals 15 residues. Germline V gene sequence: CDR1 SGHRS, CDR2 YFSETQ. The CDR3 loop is CASSLAQGSIYEQYF. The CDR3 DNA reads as TGCGCCAGCAGCTTGGCCCAGGGGTCCATCTACGAGCAGTACTTC. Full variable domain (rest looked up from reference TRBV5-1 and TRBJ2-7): KAGVTQTPRYLIKTRGQQVTLSCSPISGHRSVSWYQQTPGQGLQFLFEYFSETQRNKGNFPGRFSGRQFSNSRSEMNVSTLELGDSALYLCASSLAQGSIYEQYFGPGTRLTVT.

The CDR3 DNA follows: TGTGCCAGCAGTGAATTTTGGACAGACTATGGCTACACCTTC. This sequence encodes CASSEFWTDYGYTF. The genes are TRBV6-1 and TRBJ1-2; D perhaps matches TRBD1 (6 bases). The CDR3 contains 14 residues. Germline CDR1 and CDR2: MNHNS and SASEGT. V lost 2 bases and J lost 3, with 10 bases in between.

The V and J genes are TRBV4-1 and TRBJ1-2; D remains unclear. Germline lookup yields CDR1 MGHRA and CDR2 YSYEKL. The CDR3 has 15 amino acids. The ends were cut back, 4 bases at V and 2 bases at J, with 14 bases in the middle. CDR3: CASSPQTLRNYGYTF. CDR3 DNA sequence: TGCGCCAGCAGCCCGCAGACACTGCGGAACTATGGCTACACCTTC.

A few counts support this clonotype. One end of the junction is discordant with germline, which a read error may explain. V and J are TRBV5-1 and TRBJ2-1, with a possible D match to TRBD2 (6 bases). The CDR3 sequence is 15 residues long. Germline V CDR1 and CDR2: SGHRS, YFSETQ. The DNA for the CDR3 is TGTGCCAGCAGTTTAACGGGAGACTCCTACAATGAGCAGTTCTTC. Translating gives CASSLTGDSYNEQFF.

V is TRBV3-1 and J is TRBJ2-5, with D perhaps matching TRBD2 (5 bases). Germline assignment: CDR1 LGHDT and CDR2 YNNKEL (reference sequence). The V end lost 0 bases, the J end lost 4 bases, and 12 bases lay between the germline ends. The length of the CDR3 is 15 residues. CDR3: CASSQEEGLGETQYF. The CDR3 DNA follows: TGTGCCAGCAGCCAAGAAGAGGGATTGGGAGAGACCCAGTACTTC.

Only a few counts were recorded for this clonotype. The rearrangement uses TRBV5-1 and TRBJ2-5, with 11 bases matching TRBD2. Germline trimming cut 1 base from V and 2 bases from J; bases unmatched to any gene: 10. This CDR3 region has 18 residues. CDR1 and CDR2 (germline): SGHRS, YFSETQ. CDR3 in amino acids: CASSLKLAGVILQETQYF. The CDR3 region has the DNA TGCGCCAGCAGCTTGAAACTAGCGGGGGTGATCTTGCAAGAGACCCAGTACTTC.

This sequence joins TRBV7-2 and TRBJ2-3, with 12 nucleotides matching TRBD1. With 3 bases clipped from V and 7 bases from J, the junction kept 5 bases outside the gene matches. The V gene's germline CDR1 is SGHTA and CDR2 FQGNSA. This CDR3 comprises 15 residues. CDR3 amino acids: CASSFPGQGANTQYF. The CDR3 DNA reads TGTGCCAGCAGCTTCCCGGGACAGGGGGCAAATACGCAGTATTTT.

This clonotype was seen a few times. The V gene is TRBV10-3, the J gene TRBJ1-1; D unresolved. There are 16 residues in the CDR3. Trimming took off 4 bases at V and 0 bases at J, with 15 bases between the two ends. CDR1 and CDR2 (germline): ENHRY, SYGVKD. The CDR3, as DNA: TGTGCCATCAGTGGCGGGCTCCTCCAAATGAACACTGAAGCTTTCTTT. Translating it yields CAISGGLLQMNTEAFF.

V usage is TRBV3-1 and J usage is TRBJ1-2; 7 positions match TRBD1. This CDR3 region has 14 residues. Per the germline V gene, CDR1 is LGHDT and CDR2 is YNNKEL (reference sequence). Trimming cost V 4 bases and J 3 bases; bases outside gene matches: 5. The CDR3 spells CASSRGQPDYGYTF. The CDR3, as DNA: TGTGCCAGCAGCCGGGGACAGCCTGACTATGGCTACACCTTC. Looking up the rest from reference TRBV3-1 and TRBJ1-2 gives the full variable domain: DTAVSQTPKYLVTQMGNDKSIKCEQNLGHDTMYWYKQDSKKFLKIMFSYNNKELIINETVPNRFSPKSPDKAHLNLHINSLELGDSAVYFCASSRGQPDYGYTFGSGTRLTVV.

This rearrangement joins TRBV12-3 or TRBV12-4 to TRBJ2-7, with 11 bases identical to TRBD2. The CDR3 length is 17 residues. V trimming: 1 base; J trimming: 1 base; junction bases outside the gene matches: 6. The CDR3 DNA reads TGTGCCAGCAGTTTAGGTGCTAGCGGGAGGACTTCCTACGAGCAGTACTTC. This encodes CASSLGASGRTSYEQYF.

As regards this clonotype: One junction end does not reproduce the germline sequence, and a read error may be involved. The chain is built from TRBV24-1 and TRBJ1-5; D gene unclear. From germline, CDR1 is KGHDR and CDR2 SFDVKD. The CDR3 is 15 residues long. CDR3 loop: CATSKDGGIDQPRHF. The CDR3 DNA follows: TGTGCCACCTCTAAGGACGGTGGGATCGATCAGCCCCGGCATTTT.

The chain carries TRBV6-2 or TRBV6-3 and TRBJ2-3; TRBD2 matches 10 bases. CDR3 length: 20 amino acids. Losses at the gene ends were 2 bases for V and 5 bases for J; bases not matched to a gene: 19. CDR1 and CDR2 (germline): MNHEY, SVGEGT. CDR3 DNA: TGTGCCAGCAGTTACCCGACAGCGGGGGGGCACGGGGATTTGCTAGATACGCAGTATTTT. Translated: CASSYPTAGGHGDLLDTQYF.

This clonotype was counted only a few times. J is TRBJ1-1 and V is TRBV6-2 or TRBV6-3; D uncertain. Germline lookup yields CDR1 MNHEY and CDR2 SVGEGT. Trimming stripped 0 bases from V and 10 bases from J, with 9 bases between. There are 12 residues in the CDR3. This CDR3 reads CASSYSRLGAFF. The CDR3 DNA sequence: TGTGCCAGCAGTTACTCGAGACTCGGAGCTTTCTTT.

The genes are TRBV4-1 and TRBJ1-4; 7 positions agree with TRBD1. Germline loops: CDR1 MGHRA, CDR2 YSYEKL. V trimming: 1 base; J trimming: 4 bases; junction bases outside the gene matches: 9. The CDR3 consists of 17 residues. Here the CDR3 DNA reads TGCGCCAGCAGCCAAGGAACTACCAGACAGGGTAATGAAAAACTGTTTTTT. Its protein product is CASSQGTTRQGNEKLFF.

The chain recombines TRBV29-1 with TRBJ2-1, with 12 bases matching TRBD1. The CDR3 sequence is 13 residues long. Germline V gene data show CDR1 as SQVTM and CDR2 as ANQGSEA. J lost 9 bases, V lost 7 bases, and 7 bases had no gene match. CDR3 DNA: TGCAGCGCGGGGACAGGGGGCCGGGGTGAGCAGTTCTTC. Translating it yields CSAGTGGRGEQFF.

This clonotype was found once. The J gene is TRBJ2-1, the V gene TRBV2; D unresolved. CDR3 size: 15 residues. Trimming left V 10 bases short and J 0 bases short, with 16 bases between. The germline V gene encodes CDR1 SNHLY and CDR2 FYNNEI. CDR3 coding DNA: TGTGCCAAAGTAAGGACGCAGAGCTCCTACAATGAGCAGTTCTTC. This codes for CAKVRTQSSYNEQFF.

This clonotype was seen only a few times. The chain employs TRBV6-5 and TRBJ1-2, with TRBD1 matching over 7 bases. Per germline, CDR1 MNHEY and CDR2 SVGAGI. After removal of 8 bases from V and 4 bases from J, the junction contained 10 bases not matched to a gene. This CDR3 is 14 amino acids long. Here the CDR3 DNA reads TGTGCCAGCGGAAGAACAGGGGTCGGCTATGGCTACACCTTC. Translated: CASGRTGVGYGYTF.

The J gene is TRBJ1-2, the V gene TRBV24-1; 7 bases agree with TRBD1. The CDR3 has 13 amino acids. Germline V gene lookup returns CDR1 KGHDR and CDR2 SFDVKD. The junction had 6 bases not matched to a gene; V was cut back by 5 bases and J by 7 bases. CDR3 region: CATSAGQSLGYTF. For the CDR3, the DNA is TGTGCCACCAGTGCGGGACAGTCGCTTGGCTACACCTTC.

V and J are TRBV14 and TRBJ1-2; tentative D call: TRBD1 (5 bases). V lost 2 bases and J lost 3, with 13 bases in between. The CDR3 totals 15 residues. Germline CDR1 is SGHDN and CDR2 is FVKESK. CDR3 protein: CASSQIGTGDYGYTF. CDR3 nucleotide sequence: TGTGCCAGCAGCCAAATCGGCACAGGTGACTATGGCTACACCTTC.